This T cell receptor beta chain stems from a study of liver allograft versus peripheral blood T cells. Study at large: Recipients' peripheral blood supplied the T cell receptor repertoires against which those in transplanted livers were compared. The study, taken as a whole, reports: Repertoires found inside liver allografts reportedly differed from T cell receptor repertoires in peripheral blood.

This clonotype was seen only a few times. What it binds is unknown. V lost 3 bases, J lost 8 bases, and 8 bases stayed unmatched. Germline-derived CDR1 and CDR2 are KGHSH and LQKENI. CDR3 length: 14 amino acids. TCRdb itself ran the reads through MiXCR, one entry per CDR3 protein. This sample has some 2,000 distinct CDR3 sequences; over 12% occur once, and the top ten carry about 10%. This receptor was identified in a human patient who had a liver transplant. Some of the T cells might come from the graft donor. The chain carries TRBV18 and TRBJ1-2; the match to TRBD1 covers 8 bases. CDR3 sequence: CASSPGQGGGGYTF. In nucleotides, the CDR3 is TGTGCCAGCTCACCCGGACAGGGAGGCGGAGGCTACACCTTC.